A single sample is the source of the 27 T cell receptor beta chains below, sequenced in a study of technical replicates of blood from several donors. TCRdb's table, derived via immunoSEQ multiplex PCR, lists solely in-frame clones and lacks some. Of some 66,000 clones in the sample, around 87% are singletons; the top ten hold approximately 4.4%. The sequencing input was PBMCs. Receptors were obtained from a human donor in good health. Some clones in this sample may be carry-over from other donors' samples.

This sequence joins TRBV5-4 and TRBJ2-7; D possibly corresponds to TRBD2 (6 bases). Looked up from germline, CDR1 is SGHNT and CDR2 is YYREEE (reference sequence). This CDR3 is 14 amino acids long. The V and J ends lost 4 bases and 3 bases respectively, with 14 bases between them. Here the CDR3 DNA reads TGTGCCAGCAGCCCGGGACTTAACGACTACGAGCAGTACTTC. Its protein is CASSPGLNDYEQYF.

The J gene is TRBJ2-3, the V gene TRBV6-4; 9 positions match TRBD2. V lost 2 bases and J lost 2; bases outside the gene matches: 5. Germline CDR1 reads MRHNA; CDR2 reads SNTAGT. There are 16 residues in the CDR3. The CDR3 loop reads CASSDIAGDDTDTQYF. The CDR3 DNA is TGTGCCAGCAGTGACATAGCGGGAGATGACACAGATACGCAGTATTTT.

This clone was counted only a few times. This sequence joins TRBV5-1 and TRBJ2-5; 8 bases align to TRBD2. The trim removed 4 bases at V and 7 bases at J, leaving 12 bases unmatched. The CDR3 loop spans 15 amino acids. Germline loops: CDR1 SGHRS, CDR2 YFSETQ. The CDR3 DNA follows: TGCGCCAGCAGCATGGTCGGGGGGGTCGCGATGACCCAGTACTTC. This sequence encodes CASSMVGGVAMTQYF.

V gene TRBV5-6 combines with J gene TRBJ2-3, with D perhaps matching TRBD2 (6 bases). The CDR3 spans 18 residues. Between the trimmed V and J ends, which lost 4 bases and 4 bases, there was a span of 25 bases. CDR1 SGHDT and CDR2 YYEEEE come from the germline V gene. The CDR3 is CASSPPIWGETSADTQYF. As DNA, the CDR3 is TGTGCCAGCAGCCCACCGATTTGGGGGGAGACAAGCGCAGATACGCAGTATTTT.

The chain is built from TRBV4-2 and TRBJ2-3; 8 nucleotides line up with TRBD1. Germline V gene sequence: CDR1 LGHNA, CDR2 YNFKEQ. Trimming took 4 bases from V and 4 from J; bases not matched to a gene: 4. The CDR3 covers 14 residues. The CDR3 spells CASSPRTGPDTQYF. In nucleotides, the CDR3 is TGTGCCAGCAGCCCCCGGACAGGGCCAGATACGCAGTATTTT.

This clone was recorded only once. The chain couples TRBV18 to TRBJ1-5, with D tentatively TRBD1 (6 bases). The CDR3 extends over 12 amino acids. The ends were cut back, 5 bases at V and 9 bases at J, with 11 bases in the middle. Germline V gene data show CDR1 as KGHSH and CDR2 as LQKENI. CDR3 in DNA: TGTGCCAGCTCAGAACAGGGTGCGCCCCAGCATTTT. Protein product: CASSEQGAPQHF.

The chain recombines TRBV30 with TRBJ2-7; D may be TRBD1 (6 bases). Germline V CDR1 and CDR2: GTSNPN, SVGIG (reference sequence). The CDR3 has 12 residues. The V end lost 3 bases, the J end lost 0 bases, and 6 bases lay between the germline ends. The CDR3 nucleotides are TGTGCCTGGAGGGACAGCTCCTACGAGCAGTACTTC. As protein: CAWRDSSYEQYF.

The chain uses TRBV4-3 and TRBJ1-3; D is perhaps TRBD1 (5 bases). Germline loops: CDR1 LGHNA, CDR2 YSLEER. V lost 0 bases to trimming and J lost 0 bases, with 18 bases between them. This CDR3 comprises 19 residues. The CDR3 spells CASSQDRTGGMISGNTIYF. The CDR3 DNA reads TGCGCCAGCAGCCAAGATCGTACAGGCGGCATGATCTCTGGAAACACCATATATTTT.

V is TRBV19 and J is TRBJ2-2, with D possibly being TRBD1 (6 bases). Germline V gene lookup returns CDR1 LNHDA and CDR2 SQIVND (reference sequence). There are 15 residues in the CDR3. V lost 5 bases and J lost 2, with 12 bases in between. CDR3 in DNA: TGTGCCAGTAGTCCGCGGACAGATAACACCGGGGAGCTGTTTTTT. Translating gives CASSPRTDNTGELFF.

The CDR3 here is CASSLQRTGTDTQYF. The CDR3, as DNA: TGTGCCAGCAGCCTACAAAGGACAGGTACAGATACGCAGTATTTT. The chain combines TRBV7-9 with TRBJ2-3, with 7 positions matching TRBD1. This CDR3 is built from 15 residues. V was clipped by 5 bases and J by 3 bases; unmatched bases: 8. Germline V gene sequence: CDR1 SEHNR, CDR2 FQNEAQ (reference sequence).

The chain carries TRBV5-1 and TRBJ1-1, with 9 bases identical to TRBD1. The germline V gene encodes CDR1 SGHRS and CDR2 YFSETQ. Trimming at V came to 4 bases and at J to 1 base, leaving 8 bases not matched to a gene. CDR3 size: 16 residues. CDR3 nucleotide sequence: TGCGCCAGCAGCCCGGTGGACAGGGGATGGAACACTGAAGCTTTCTTT. Its translation: CASSPVDRGWNTEAFF.

This clone was recorded once. The genes are TRBV18 and TRBJ2-1; D is unresolved. The ends were cut back, 2 bases at V and 6 bases at J, with 11 bases in the middle. CDR3 length: 14 residues. Germline V gene sequence: CDR1 KGHSH, CDR2 LQKENI. CDR3 loop: CASSPKSNFNEQFF. CDR3 in DNA: TGTGCCAGCTCACCAAAGTCCAACTTCAATGAGCAGTTCTTC.

The gene calls are TRBV7-3 and TRBJ1-1, with TRBD1 matching 8 bases. The CDR3 sequence is 18 residues long. V was pared by 5 bases and J by 0 bases, with 14 bases of the junction left unmatched. The germline V gene has CDR1 SGHTA and CDR2 FQGTGA. The CDR3 bases are TGTGCCAGCAGCGAGCCTACAGGGGGACACCCCATGAACACTGAAGCTTTCTTT. Its translation: CASSEPTGGHPMNTEAFF.

The chain is built from TRBV19 and TRBJ2-1; 7 nucleotides align to TRBD2. V was pared by 5 bases and J by 11 bases, with 6 bases of the junction left unmatched. The length of the CDR3 is 12 residues. In germline, CDR1 is LNHDA, CDR2 SQIVND (reference sequence). The CDR3 here is CASSPSSGKQFF. The DNA for the CDR3 is TGTGCCAGTAGTCCCTCAAGCGGGAAGCAGTTCTTC. Supplemented by reference TRBV19 and TRBJ2-1, the full variable domain reads DGGITQSPKYLFRKEGQNVTLSCEQNLNHDAMYWYRQDPGQGLRLIYYSQIVNDFQKGDIAEGYSVSREKKESFPLTVTSAQKNPTAFYLCASSPSSGKQFFGPGTRLTVL.

This clone showed up just a few times. This rearrangement joins TRBV5-6 to TRBJ2-5; TRBD2 aligns across 15 bases. This CDR3 has 18 amino acids. The germline V gene encodes CDR1 SGHDT and CDR2 YYEEEE. V gave up 4 bases and J gave up 2 bases; unmatched junction bases: 9. The CDR3 spells CASSGGTSGGYLQETQYF. The DNA for the CDR3 is TGTGCCAGCAGCGGAGGGACTAGCGGGGGGTACCTTCAAGAGACCCAGTACTTC.

The V gene is TRBV7-8, the J gene TRBJ1-5; D unresolved. The length of the CDR3 is 18 residues. Germline lookup yields CDR1 SGHVS and CDR2 FQNEAQ. V shed 5 bases and J shed 0 bases, with 20 bases lying between them. The DNA of the CDR3 is TGTGCCAGCAGCCAGCGGTCCAGTTTCCAATATAGCAATCAGCCCCAGCATTTT. It translates to CASSQRSSFQYSNQPQHF. Based on the CDR3 plus reference TRBV7-8 and TRBJ1-5, the full variable domain is GAGVSQSPRYKVAKRGQDVALRCDPISGHVSLFWYQQALGQGPEFLTYFQNEAQLDKSGLPSDRFFAERPEGSVSTLKIQRTQQEDSAVYLCASSQRSSFQYSNQPQHFGDGTRLSIL.

The V call is TRBV2, the J call TRBJ2-1, with TRBD1 matching over 10 bases. There are 14 residues in the CDR3. CDR1 SNHLY and CDR2 FYNNEI come from the germline V gene. The V segment lost 5 bases and the J segment 8 bases; nucleotides outside the gene matches: 6. The CDR3 region is CASSRDRGPDEQFF. In nucleotides, the CDR3 is TGTGCCAGCAGTCGGGACAGGGGTCCTGATGAGCAGTTCTTC.

The chain employs TRBV6-1 and TRBJ2-1, with 7 bases lining up with TRBD2. Losses at the gene ends were 2 bases for V and 3 bases for J; bases not matched to a gene: 1. CDR3 length: 14 amino acids. The germline gives CDR1 MNHNS, CDR2 SASEGT. The CDR3 region has the DNA TGTGCCAGCAGTGAACTAGCGGACTACAATGAGCAGTTCTTC. Translation gives CASSELADYNEQFF.

This chain links TRBV5-4 with TRBJ2-3; D is ambiguous. Germline V lookup: CDR1 SGHNT, CDR2 YYREEE (reference sequence). V shed 1 base and J shed 4 bases, with 16 bases lying between them. This CDR3 is built from 16 residues. The CDR3 region is CASSLFERNEADTQYF. The CDR3 bases are TGTGCCAGCAGCTTGTTCGAGCGTAACGAGGCAGATACGCAGTATTTT.

J is TRBJ2-1 and V is TRBV4-2; TRBD2 agrees at 15 bases. Germline lookup yields CDR1 LGHNA and CDR2 YNFKEQ. The CDR3 is 20 amino acids. The ends lost 0 bases at V and 11 bases at J; junction bases unmatched: 17. The CDR3 is CASSQDPPAAGTSGRSQQFF. The CDR3 coding sequence is TGTGCCAGCAGCCAAGATCCACCCGCCGCAGGGACTAGCGGGAGGTCCCAGCAGTTCTTC.

CDR3 DNA sequence: TGCGCCAGCACTGAAAGACTAGCGGGGGGATACAATGAGCAGTTCTTC. It codes for CASTERLAGGYNEQFF. The J gene is TRBJ2-1, the V gene TRBV10-1, with 13 nucleotides matching TRBD2. The J segment lost 4 bases and the V segment lost 7 bases, leaving 7 bases of the junction unmatched. This CDR3 is built from 16 residues. Germline loops: CDR1 WNHNN, CDR2 SYGVQD (reference sequence).

The table lists this clone with a count of one. J is TRBJ2-7 and V is TRBV5-4; weak D call: TRBD1 (5 bases). The germline V gene has CDR1 SGHNT and CDR2 YYREEE (reference sequence). This CDR3 has 12 amino acids. V was clipped by 3 bases and J by 4 bases, with 8 bases between them. The CDR3 DNA is TGTGCCAGCAGCTCTCCAGGGTACGAGCAGTACTTC. Translation gives CASSSPGYEQYF.

This clone came up once. The chain is built from TRBV27 and TRBJ1-1; D uncertain. Looked up from germline, CDR1 is MNHEY and CDR2 is SMNVEV (reference sequence). The V end was cut by 10 bases, the J end by 4 bases, with 16 bases between. This CDR3 contains 13 residues. The CDR3 DNA is TGTGCCACCGCGGCTGGTTTGTCCACTGAAGCTTTCTTT. Its translation: CATAAGLSTEAFF.

The V and J genes are TRBV10-3 and TRBJ1-6, with 12 nucleotides matching TRBD1. There are 22 residues in the CDR3. CDR1 ENHRY and CDR2 SYGVKD come from the germline V gene. Unmatched junction bases numbered 18, after V lost 6 bases and J lost 0 bases. DNA for the CDR3: TGTGCCATCAGGACCATGGGACAGGGGGCGAGAAAAACAAGCTCCTATAATTCACCCCTCCACTTT. Translation gives CAIRTMGQGARKTSSYNSPLHF.

The chain links TRBV5-1 to TRBJ1-5; D unclear. V gave up 0 bases and J gave up 4 bases, with 8 bases separating them. Germline V gene sequence: CDR1 SGHRS, CDR2 YFSETQ. The CDR3 runs to 14 residues. The CDR3 nucleotides read TGCGCCAGCAGCTTGGTGGCAGGTAATCAGCCCCAGCATTTT. It yields the protein CASSLVAGNQPQHF.

The CDR3 DNA follows: TGTGCCAGCAGAGAACAGGGTGGGCTGTTTTTT. This translates into CASREQGGLFF. This chain links TRBV2 with TRBJ2-2; TRBD1 might be the D (6 bases). The V and J ends lost 6 bases and 13 bases respectively, with 12 bases between them. The CDR3 runs to 11 residues. Germline V CDR1 and CDR2: SNHLY, FYNNEI. The full variable domain, its missing parts supplied by reference TRBV2 and TRBJ2-2, is EPEVTQTPSHQVTQMGQEVILRCVPISNHLYFYWYRQILGQKVEFLVSFYNNEISEKSEIFDDQFSVERPDGSNFTLKIRSTKLEDSAMYFCASREQGGLFFGEGSRLTVL.

The chain combines TRBV5-1 with TRBJ2-2; TRBD1 might be the D (5 bases). The CDR3 extends over 14 amino acids. V lost 4 bases and J 4 bases, leaving 11 bases between the germline ends. The germline gives CDR1 SGHRS, CDR2 YFSETQ. The DNA of the CDR3 is TGCGCCAGCAGCATCTGGACACCCACCGGGGAGCTGTTTTTT. Translating gives CASSIWTPTGELFF. Full variable domain (remainder filled in from reference TRBV5-1 and TRBJ2-2): KAGVTQTPRYLIKTRGQQVTLSCSPISGHRSVSWYQQTPGQGLQFLFEYFSETQRNKGNFPGRFSGRQFSNSRSEMNVSTLELGDSALYLCASSIWTPTGELFFGEGSRLTVL.